One and the same sample provided the 30 T cell receptor beta chains below, sequenced in a study of Ad26.COV2.S vaccination and SARS-CoV-2 variants. Documented treatment: 15 to 20 received Ad26.COV2.S at low or high dose, single or two shots; 5 received placebo; per-sample allocation not given. Sample collection was performed on day 63 after the first vaccine or placebo injection. Assay used: immunoSEQ multiplex PCR; TCRdb lists only in-frame clones, some missing. The table has some 350,000 clones, roughly 90% seen once. Material: peripheral blood, obtained in a trial of Ad26.COV2.S vaccine versus placebo. These receptors came from a person between 18 and 65 years old who received the Ad26.COV2.S COVID-19 vaccine or a placebo.

The chain uses TRBV30 and TRBJ1-1; D ambiguous. V was trimmed by 4 bases and J by 1 base, leaving 7 bases between them. This CDR3 is 12 amino acids long. Looked up from germline, CDR1 is GTSNPN and CDR2 is SVGIG (reference sequence). CDR3 sequence: CAWMLSNTEAFF. Here the CDR3 DNA reads TGTGCCTGGATGTTGTCGAACACTGAAGCTTTCTTT. The complete variable domain, with remaining parts taken from reference TRBV30 and TRBJ1-1, reads SQTIHQWPATLVQPVGSPLSLECTVEGTSNPNLYWYRQAAGRGLQLLFYSVGIGQISSEVPQNLSASRPQDRQFILSSKKLLLSDSGFYLCAWMLSNTEAFFGQGTRLTVV.

This clone occurred a few times. One end of the junction fails to match germline, which may point to a read error. V gene TRBV13 combines with J gene TRBJ1-1; the match to TRBD1 covers 7 bases. Germline V gene lookup returns CDR1 PRHDT and CDR2 FYEKMQ (reference sequence). The CDR3 totals 13 residues. The CDR3 spells CASTLGGRTEAFF. In nucleotides, the CDR3 is TGTGCCAGCACCTTAGGGGGCAGGACTGAAGCTTTCTTT.

This chain connects TRBV29-1 to TRBJ1-4; D remains ambiguous. Germline-derived CDR1 and CDR2 are SQVTM and ANQGSEA. There are 13 residues in the CDR3. Trimming removed 5 bases from V and 0 bases from J, with 7 bases in between. The CDR3: CSVLGSTNEKLFF. CDR3 sequence (DNA): TGCAGCGTTTTGGGTTCAACTAATGAAAAACTGTTTTTT.

The genes are TRBV15 and TRBJ2-1; possibly TRBD2 for D (5 bases). The CDR3 covers 15 residues. Germline loops: CDR1 LNHNV, CDR2 YYDKDF (reference sequence). Deletions cut 0 bases from V and 7 bases from J, with 13 bases between. CDR3 sequence: CATSRDPDSGNEQFF. The CDR3 nucleotides are TGTGCCACCAGCAGAGATCCGGACTCTGGGAATGAGCAGTTCTTC.

This chain links TRBV12-3 or TRBV12-4 with TRBJ2-3, with D uncertain. CDR3 size: 12 residues. Trimming removed 8 bases at V and 0 bases at J, with 6 bases between. CDR3 sequence (DNA): TGTGCCAGCCGTTCTAGCACAGATACGCAGTATTTT. Protein sequence: CASRSSTDTQYF.

The CDR3 region has the DNA TGTGCCAGCAGTTACGGGACTGGAGTCGATACGCAGTATTTT. It translates to CASSYGTGVDTQYF. This chain connects TRBV6-2 or TRBV6-3 to TRBJ2-3, with D perhaps TRBD2 (6 bases). Deletions cut 2 bases from V and 6 bases from J, with 12 bases between. CDR1 is MNHEY and CDR2 is SVGEGT in the germline V gene. This CDR3 spans 14 amino acids.

V usage is TRBV19 and J usage is TRBJ1-3; D may be TRBD1 (6 bases). V was shortened by 7 bases and J by 2 bases, with 12 bases between the two germline ends. This CDR3 has 14 residues. Germline CDR1 reads LNHDA; CDR2 reads SQIVND (reference sequence). CDR3 sequence: CASTEDRAGNTIYF. For the CDR3, the DNA is TGTGCCAGTACTGAGGACAGAGCTGGAAACACCATATATTTT.

The V gene is TRBV5-8, the J gene TRBJ2-5; D is unresolved. Germline CDR1 SGHTS, CDR2 YDEGEE. Trimming cost V 0 bases and J 6 bases, with 18 bases left between them. The CDR3 contains 16 residues. The CDR3 here is CASSLGGTTPGKTQYF. CDR3 nucleotide sequence: TGTGCCAGCAGCTTGGGCGGTACTACCCCTGGGAAGACCCAGTACTTC.

The chain is built from TRBV19 and TRBJ2-7; TRBD1 is a possible D gene (6 bases). The CDR3 has 18 amino acids. Germline CDR1 LNHDA, CDR2 SQIVND (reference sequence). V dropped 8 bases and J dropped 5 bases, with 31 bases sitting between them. The CDR3 region is CASLSEVGRDTLFDEQYF. CDR3 coding DNA: TGTGCCAGTCTCTCGGAGGTGGGCCGGGACACTCTTTTCGACGAGCAGTACTTC.

This clone appeared a single time. The gene calls are TRBV30 and TRBJ2-2; 7 nucleotides agree with TRBD2. V was clipped by 3 bases and J by 0 bases; unmatched bases: 13. The CDR3 sequence is 18 residues long. Germline V lookup: CDR1 GTSNPN, CDR2 SVGIG (reference sequence). The CDR3 nucleotides read TGTGCCTGGAGGAAGCGGGGTAGACAAGGCGCGAACACCGGGGAGCTGTTTTTT. This codes for CAWRKRGRQGANTGELFF.

The chain links TRBV12-5 to TRBJ2-7; perhaps TRBD2 as D (6 bases). V lost 0 bases and J 2 bases, leaving 14 bases between the germline ends. Germline CDR1 is LGHNT and CDR2 is FRNRAP. The CDR3 length is 16 residues. The DNA for the CDR3 is TGTGCTAGTGGTTTGGTACTCGGGAGCAGCGCCTACGAGCAGTACGTC. As protein: CASGLVLGSSAYEQYV.

Here the CDR3 DNA reads TGTGCCAGCAGCTTAGCTAGACAGGGGGATTTCTATGGCTACACCTTC. Residues: CASSLARQGDFYGYTF. V is TRBV7-9 and J is TRBJ1-2; TRBD1 matches at 9 bases. The germline V gene has CDR1 SEHNR and CDR2 FQNEAQ (reference sequence). The CDR3 has 16 amino acids. The junction had 6 bases not matched to a gene; V was cut back by 0 bases and J by 4 bases.

The chain is built from TRBV27 and TRBJ2-7; TRBD2 is a possible D gene (7 bases). V lost 6 bases to trimming and J lost 7 bases, with 22 bases between them. Germline assignment: CDR1 MNHEY and CDR2 SMNVEV (reference sequence). The CDR3 is made up of 15 amino acids. CDR3 bases: TGTGCCAGCAGCCCGAGGGGGGGAGGGGCCTTGGAGCAGTACGTC. As protein: CASSPRGGGALEQYV.

This chain links TRBV7-3 with TRBJ2-1, with 7 bases fitting TRBD1. The length of the CDR3 is 16 residues. V lost 6 bases to trimming and J lost 0 bases; unmatched junction nucleotides: 8. The germline gives CDR1 SGHTA, CDR2 FQGTGA. CDR3 bases: TGTGCCAGCAGTACAGGGGAATTAAGCTCCTACAATGAGCAGTTCTTC. The encoded protein is CASSTGELSSYNEQFF.

This chain connects TRBV7-9 to TRBJ1-2; 7 bases map to TRBD1. Per the germline V gene, CDR1 is SEHNR and CDR2 is FQNEAQ (reference sequence). This CDR3 has 16 amino acids. V shed 3 bases, J shed 5 bases, and the junction held 12 bases outside the gene matches. Here the CDR3 DNA reads TGTGCCAGCAGCTTTTTACGGACAGGAATTTCTTATGGCTACACCTTC. This sequence encodes CASSFLRTGISYGYTF.

This chain connects TRBV7-3 to TRBJ1-6; tentative D call: TRBD1 (6 bases). Trimming shortened V by 4 bases and J by 7 bases, and 11 bases separated the two germline ends. In germline, CDR1 is SGHTA, CDR2 FQGTGA. The CDR3 is 14 residues long. The CDR3 reads CASSSTGINSPLHF. The DNA of the CDR3 is TGTGCCAGCAGCTCAACAGGGATCAATTCACCCCTCCACTTT.

V gene TRBV7-3 combines with J gene TRBJ1-2; possibly TRBD1 for D (5 bases). The germline V gene encodes CDR1 SGHTA and CDR2 FQGTGA. Trimming stripped 0 bases from V and 1 base from J, with 15 bases between. The CDR3 is 17 residues long. The CDR3 coding sequence is TGTGCCAGCAGCTTAACACCCTCGGGGGGACTTAACTATGGCTACACCTTC. Translating it yields CASSLTPSGGLNYGYTF.

V and J are TRBV7-9 and TRBJ1-3; D is undetermined. Germline V lookup: CDR1 SEHNR, CDR2 FQNEAQ (reference sequence). This CDR3 contains 16 residues. V was shortened by 1 base and J by 2 bases, with 12 bases between the two germline ends. The CDR3, as DNA: TGTGCCAGCAGCTTAGACCCGGCTGGGACTGGAAACACCATATATTTT. This gives the protein CASSLDPAGTGNTIYF. The variable domain in full, completed from reference TRBV7-9 and TRBJ1-3, reads DTGVSQNPRHKITKRGQNVTFRCDPISEHNRLYWYRQTLGQGPEFLTYFQNEAQLEKSRLLSDRFSAERPKGSFSTLEIQRTEQGDSAMYLCASSLDPAGTGNTIYFGEGSWLTVV.

This chain connects TRBV7-9 to TRBJ2-3, with 9 positions matching TRBD2. Germline loops: CDR1 SEHNR, CDR2 FQNEAQ (reference sequence). V lost 4 bases to trimming and J lost 0 bases; unmatched junction nucleotides: 5. The CDR3 contains 16 residues. Written as DNA, the CDR3 is TGTGCCAGCAGCTCGGCGGGAGGGGAAAGCACAGATACGCAGTATTTT. This gives the protein CASSSAGGESTDTQYF.

V gene TRBV11-2 combines with J gene TRBJ1-2; TRBD1 matches at 8 bases. The germline gives CDR1 SGHAT, CDR2 FQNNGV. The CDR3 consists of 16 residues. The V segment lost 4 bases and the J segment 1 base; nucleotides outside the gene matches: 8. The CDR3 reads CASSSLRDRYNYGYTF. Here the CDR3 DNA reads TGTGCCAGCAGCTCGCTCCGGGACAGGTATAACTATGGCTACACCTTC.

The rearrangement links TRBV6-1 to TRBJ1-2; 12 nucleotides match TRBD1. CDR1 and CDR2 from the germline V gene are MNHNS and SASEGT. The CDR3 sequence is 17 residues long. J was trimmed by 5 bases and V by 2 bases; bases with no gene match: 9. The CDR3 spells CASSEKAPGQGAYGYTF. CDR3 sequence (DNA): TGTGCCAGCAGTGAAAAGGCCCCGGGACAGGGGGCGTATGGCTACACCTTC.

V is TRBV6-2 or TRBV6-3 and J is TRBJ2-1; 9 bases match TRBD2. Germline CDR1 is MNHEY and CDR2 is SVGEGT. There are 15 residues in the CDR3. Unmatched junction bases numbered 10, after V lost 4 bases and J lost 9 bases. For the CDR3, the DNA is TGTGCCAGCAGTTGGGCGGGCGGGGGGGCCGGTGAGCAGTTCTTC. Encoded protein: CASSWAGGGAGEQFF.

This rearrangement joins TRBV7-9 to TRBJ1-2, with D possibly TRBD1 on 6 matching bases. Germline CDR1 SEHNR, CDR2 FQNEAQ (reference sequence). This CDR3 comprises 11 residues. V lost 10 bases and J lost 3, with 9 bases in between. The CDR3 loop reads CAMDRDYGYTF. The CDR3 DNA reads as TGTGCCATGGACAGAGACTATGGCTACACCTTC.

The rearrangement links TRBV15 to TRBJ1-5; D remains ambiguous. Between the trimmed V and J ends, which lost 1 base and 4 bases, there was a span of 8 bases. Germline V gene lookup returns CDR1 LNHNV and CDR2 YYDKDF (reference sequence). The CDR3 length is 14 residues. The CDR3 DNA follows: TGTGCCACCAGCAGAGTGGCGGGGAATCAGCCCCAGCATTTT. Encoded protein: CATSRVAGNQPQHF.

This sequence joins TRBV10-1 and TRBJ1-1; D is unresolved. Germline-derived CDR1 and CDR2 are WNHNN and SYGVQD (reference sequence). The ends were cut back, 4 bases at V and 0 bases at J, with 9 bases in the middle. The CDR3 covers 14 residues. Here the CDR3 DNA reads TGCGCCAGCAGTGGAGGCCTCATGAACACTGAAGCTTTCTTT. As protein: CASSGGLMNTEAFF.

The chain couples TRBV7-2 to TRBJ1-1, with D possibly matching TRBD1 (6 bases). V lost 5 bases and J 10 bases, leaving 20 bases between the germline ends. The CDR3 is 14 residues long. In germline, CDR1 is SGHTA, CDR2 FQGNSA. CDR3 DNA: TGTGCCAGCAGCCACAACCAAGGGGGGGAGGGAGCTTTCTTT. This codes for CASSHNQGGEGAFF.

CDR3 region: CASGSIAVSNTGELFF. Here the CDR3 DNA reads TGTGCTAGTGGTTCCATAGCGGTTTCGAACACCGGGGAGCTGTTTTTT. The chain employs TRBV12-5 and TRBJ2-2, with TRBD2 as a possible D gene (6 bases). The CDR3 is 16 residues long. Germline lookup yields CDR1 LGHNT and CDR2 FRNRAP. V was trimmed by 4 bases and J by 0 bases, leaving 12 bases between them.

The chain couples TRBV9 to TRBJ1-6; the D is unclear. The CDR3 has 16 amino acids. The ends were cut back, 0 bases at V and 0 bases at J, with 7 bases in the middle. Germline V CDR1 and CDR2: SGDLS, YYNGEE. Here the CDR3 reads CASSVDASSYNSPLHF. The CDR3 bases are TGTGCCAGCAGCGTAGATGCCTCCTCCTATAATTCACCCCTCCACTTT. Based on the CDR3 plus reference TRBV9 and TRBJ1-6, the full variable domain is DSGVTQTPKHLITATGQRVTLRCSPRSGDLSVYWYQQSLDQGLQFLIQYYNGEERAKGNILERFSAQQFPDLHSELNLSSLELGDSALYFCASSVDASSYNSPLHFGNGTRLTVT.

This rearrangement joins TRBV19 to TRBJ2-5; TRBD2 agrees at 8 bases. V lost 9 bases, J lost 4 bases, and 4 bases stayed unmatched. Germline loops: CDR1 LNHDA, CDR2 SQIVND (reference sequence). This CDR3 contains 12 residues. CDR3 DNA sequence: TGTGCCAGCAGCGGGAGCGGAGAGACCCAGTACTTC. The encoded protein is CASSGSGETQYF.

The chain recombines TRBV7-6 with TRBJ2-1; the match to TRBD2 covers 10 bases. J was trimmed by 4 bases and V by 5 bases; bases with no gene match: 5. The length of the CDR3 is 15 residues. Germline V CDR1 and CDR2: SGHVS, FNYEAQ. The CDR3 here is CASSPSGGPYNEQFF. The CDR3 DNA is TGTGCCAGCAGCCCTAGCGGGGGCCCGTACAATGAGCAGTTCTTC.